This entry lists 30 T cell receptor beta chains sequenced from one sample in a study of healthy donors' naive CD4 and CD8 T cells (dated by TCRdb to about 2015). TCRdb records 454 GS FLX Titanium as the sequencer. A previously published linear amplification protocol was used to construct TCR libraries from 500 ng of total RNA. The public reads were reanalyzed by TCRdb: fastp trimming at Q25, MiXCR alignment, in-frame beta chains only. Every CDR3 protein is listed once, alongside the most common genes and DNA of its rows. Recorded for this sample are about 180,000 distinct CDR3 sequences; around three quarters of them occurred a single time. Approximately 2.5% of the sample is taken by the ten largest. The sequencing sample was made of naive CD4+ and CD8+ T cells sorted from blood, pooled from several donors. The sample's cell subset or site, from its label and the paper: FACS-sorted naive CD4+ (CD45RO-CD45RA+) and naive CD8+ (CD45RA+CD27bright) T cells. These receptors were taken from a pool of human donors in good health; the sample pools cells from several healthy donors.

In nucleotides, the CDR3 is TGCAGCGCCAAATTGGATGACACTGAAGCTTTCTTT. Amino acid sequence: CSAKLDDTEAFF. The chain combines TRBV29-1 with TRBJ1-1, with D uncertain. V dropped 7 bases and J dropped 3 bases, with 12 bases sitting between them. Germline values: CDR1 SQVTM, CDR2 ANQGSEA. The CDR3 sequence is 12 residues long.

The chain links TRBV5-4 to TRBJ2-7; 8 positions match TRBD1. Germline loops: CDR1 SGHNT, CDR2 YYREEE (reference sequence). The CDR3 totals 15 residues. With V trimmed by 4 bases and J by 0 bases, 6 bases remained unmatched. CDR3 sequence: CASSADRGYSYEQYF. The CDR3 bases are TGTGCCAGCAGCGCAGACAGGGGATACTCCTACGAGCAGTACTTC.

The sample holds a few counts of this clonotype. The V gene is TRBV6-6, the J gene TRBJ2-4; the D gene is possibly TRBD2 (5 bases). The CDR3 consists of 14 residues. With 6 bases removed from V and 8 bases from J, the gap between germline ends came to 17 bases. CDR1 and CDR2 from the germline V gene are MNHNY and SVGAGI (reference sequence). The CDR3 is CASSPDGGGYIQYF. The CDR3 DNA follows: TGTGCCAGCAGCCCAGACGGAGGCGGGTACATTCAGTACTTC.

The chain links TRBV6-5 to TRBJ1-1; D is undetermined. Germline assignment: CDR1 MNHEY and CDR2 SVGAGI. The ends were cut back, 5 bases at V and 1 base at J, with 11 bases in the middle. The CDR3 sequence is 14 residues long. The DNA for the CDR3 is TGTGCCAGCAGTGACTGGGGAGGGAACACTGAAGCTTTCTTT. Translated, it gives CASSDWGGNTEAFF.

The chain recombines TRBV27 with TRBJ1-5; 8 positions agree with TRBD1. Unmatched junction bases numbered 13, after V lost 6 bases and J lost 9 bases. There are 15 residues in the CDR3. Germline V lookup: CDR1 MNHEY, CDR2 SMNVEV (reference sequence). The CDR3: CASRPKQGVAAPQHF. CDR3 coding DNA: TGTGCCAGCAGACCCAAACAGGGGGTGGCCGCGCCCCAGCATTTT.

The genes are TRBV27 and TRBJ1-2; no clear D gene. The CDR3 runs to 14 residues. V dropped 0 bases and J dropped 0 bases, with 5 bases sitting between them. Per germline, CDR1 MNHEY and CDR2 SMNVEV (reference sequence). CDR3 nucleotides: TGTGCCAGCAGTTTATCCCGAGCTAACTATGGCTACACCTTC. Encoded protein: CASSLSRANYGYTF.

The chain joins TRBV6-1 to TRBJ1-5; no reliable D call. The CDR3 contains 12 residues. The germline gives CDR1 MNHNS, CDR2 SASEGT. V lost 3 bases to trimming and J lost 10 bases, with 10 bases between them. The CDR3 spells CASSDTQLPQHF. The CDR3 DNA follows: TGTGCCAGCAGTGACACACAGCTTCCCCAGCATTTT.

CDR3 sequence: CASSYVAPPYEQYF. For the CDR3, the DNA is TGTGCCAGCAGTTACGTGGCCCCACCCTACGAGCAGTACTTC. The rearrangement joins TRBV6-5 to TRBJ2-7; no clear D gene. Germline values: CDR1 MNHEY, CDR2 SVGAGI. The CDR3 sequence is 14 residues long. V dropped 2 bases and J dropped 2 bases, with 10 bases sitting between them.

The rearrangement links TRBV7-6 to TRBJ1-3, with a tentative D call TRBD1 (6 bases). The V end was cut by 1 base, the J end by 4 bases, with 11 bases between. The CDR3 covers 15 residues. CDR1 is SGHVS and CDR2 is FNYEAQ in the germline V gene. CDR3: CASSLGQGFGNTIYF. The CDR3 nucleotides read TGTGCCAGCAGCTTAGGTCAGGGGTTCGGAAACACCATATATTTT.

The chain joins TRBV18 to TRBJ1-5; D is unclear. In germline, CDR1 is KGHSH, CDR2 LQKENI. The CDR3 is 15 amino acids. Trimming removed 2 bases from V and 0 bases from J, with 8 bases in between. CDR3 sequence reads: CASSPSKDSNQPQHF. The DNA for the CDR3 is TGTGCCAGCTCACCATCCAAGGATAGCAATCAGCCCCAGCATTTT.

The chain uses TRBV29-1 and TRBJ2-3; D may be TRBD1 (5 bases). CDR3 length: 14 amino acids. Germline loops: CDR1 SQVTM, CDR2 ANQGSEA. V was clipped by 2 bases and J by 0 bases, with 9 bases between them. The CDR3 reads CSVEQGQSTDTQYF. CDR3 DNA: TGCAGCGTTGAACAGGGCCAAAGCACAGATACGCAGTATTTT.

The chain carries TRBV29-1 and TRBJ2-3; 11 bases are a match to TRBD1. This CDR3 contains 14 residues. Trimming removed 5 bases from V and 6 bases from J; junction bases left unmatched: 7. Germline loops: CDR1 SQVTM, CDR2 ANQGSEA. CDR3 sequence: CSVRPGQGGDTQYF. CDR3 DNA: TGCAGCGTTCGGCCGGGACAGGGGGGGGATACGCAGTATTTT.

The rearrangement uses TRBV7-9 and TRBJ2-1; D is unresolved. From germline, CDR1 is SEHNR and CDR2 FQNEAQ (reference sequence). The CDR3 is 14 residues long. Trimming removed 6 bases at V and 9 bases at J, with 18 bases between. The CDR3 is CASRTTLKAPEQFF. In DNA, the CDR3 is TGTGCCAGCAGGACCACACTCAAGGCGCCTGAGCAGTTCTTC.

The chain has TRBV29-1 and TRBJ2-1, with D perhaps TRBD2 (5 bases). Germline-derived CDR1 and CDR2 are SQVTM and ANQGSEA. The length of the CDR3 is 15 residues. Trimming pared 2 bases from V and 3 bases from J, leaving 14 bases between. CDR3 residues: CSVESSVVSYNEQFF. CDR3 DNA sequence: TGCAGCGTTGAAAGTAGCGTAGTTAGCTACAATGAGCAGTTCTTC.

This sequence joins TRBV19 and TRBJ2-1, with TRBD1 as a possible D gene (5 bases). The CDR3 is made up of 13 amino acids. The germline V gene has CDR1 LNHDA and CDR2 SQIVND (reference sequence). V lost 1 base to trimming and J lost 7 bases, with 8 bases between them. The CDR3 sequence: CASSIVPGNEQFF. CDR3 DNA: TGTGCCAGTAGTATAGTCCCAGGGAATGAGCAGTTCTTC. Full variable domain (missing parts from reference TRBV19 and TRBJ2-1): DGGITQSPKYLFRKEGQNVTLSCEQNLNHDAMYWYRQDPGQGLRLIYYSQIVNDFQKGDIAEGYSVSREKKESFPLTVTSAQKNPTAFYLCASSIVPGNEQFFGPGTRLTVL.

This chain links TRBV23-1 with TRBJ2-7; TRBD2 agrees at 7 bases. TRBV23-1 carries the ORF label, with uncertain function. The CDR3 consists of 13 residues. V lost 7 bases, J lost 6 bases, and 9 bases stayed unmatched. The CDR3 DNA reads as TGCGCCAGCATAAAGCGGGGACGAGGCGAGCAGTACTTC. Translation: CASIKRGRGEQYF.

This clonotype has only a few counts. The chain employs TRBV19 and TRBJ1-5; D is undetermined. This CDR3 region has 14 residues. Germline CDR1 and CDR2: LNHDA and SQIVND (reference sequence). The ends were cut back, 7 bases at V and 7 bases at J, with 17 bases in the middle. CDR3 protein: CASTETWEAQPQHF. CDR3 nucleotide sequence: TGTGCCAGTACCGAAACGTGGGAGGCACAGCCCCAGCATTTT.

The chain carries TRBV27 and TRBJ1-2; possible D gene TRBD1, 6 bases. This CDR3 has 15 residues. Germline V gene sequence: CDR1 MNHEY, CDR2 SMNVEV (reference sequence). The V end was cut by 5 bases, the J end by 7 bases, with 20 bases between. The CDR3 spells CASSLAADSGLGYTF. CDR3 bases: TGTGCCAGCAGTCTAGCCGCGGACAGTGGGCTTGGCTACACCTTC.

The rearrangement joins TRBV29-1 to TRBJ2-1; the D is unclear. Trimming stripped 6 bases from V and 10 bases from J, with 4 bases between. Germline V gives CDR1 SQVTM, CDR2 ANQGSEA. The CDR3 is made up of 8 amino acids. CDR3 sequence: CSVPEQFF. CDR3 DNA sequence: TGCAGCGTGCCCGAGCAGTTCTTC.

The rearrangement joins TRBV6-5 to TRBJ1-6, with TRBD1 matching 7 bases. Germline V CDR1 and CDR2: MNHEY, SVGAGI. The CDR3 loop spans 13 amino acids. V was pared by 4 bases and J by 13 bases, with 7 bases of the junction left unmatched. In DNA, the CDR3 is TGTGCCAGCAGTTCGACAGGGCCGGGGCCCCTCCACTTT. This translates into CASSSTGPGPLHF.

The chain is built from TRBV12-3 or TRBV12-4 and TRBJ2-5; maybe TRBD1 (6 bases). CDR3 length: 14 amino acids. The V end lost 2 bases, the J end lost 4 bases, and 11 bases lay between the germline ends. The CDR3 coding sequence is TGTGCCAGCAGTTTAAGACAGGAGGCAGAGACCCAGTACTTC. Protein sequence: CASSLRQEAETQYF.

This chain connects TRBV29-1 to TRBJ1-5; TRBD1 agrees at 8 bases. J was trimmed by 0 bases and V by 7 bases; bases with no gene match: 5. Germline CDR1 is SQVTM and CDR2 is ANQGSEA. There are 14 residues in the CDR3. CDR3: CSALTGDSNQPQHF. The CDR3 DNA reads TGCAGCGCCTTGACAGGGGATAGCAATCAGCCCCAGCATTTT. Together with reference TRBV29-1 and TRBJ1-5, the CDR3 gives the full variable domain: SAVISQKPSRDICQRGTSLTIQCQVDSQVTMMFWYRQQPGQSLTLIATANQGSEATYESGFVIDKFPISRPNLTFSTLTVSNMSPEDSSIYLCSALTGDSNQPQHFGDGTRLSIL.

V usage is TRBV10-3 and J usage is TRBJ2-7, with D hard to call. The CDR3 extends over 15 amino acids. Trimming removed 0 bases from V and 2 bases from J, with 11 bases in between. CDR1 and CDR2 from the germline V gene are ENHRY and SYGVKD. The CDR3 is CAISESEGHPYEQYF. CDR3 DNA sequence: TGTGCCATCAGTGAGTCTGAAGGTCACCCCTACGAGCAGTACTTC.

The chain couples TRBV5-5 to TRBJ1-1; D may be TRBD1 (5 bases). The V gene's germline CDR1 is SGHKS and CDR2 YYEKEE (reference sequence). V lost 0 bases and J lost 4, with 10 bases in between. This CDR3 contains 14 residues. CDR3 sequence: CASSLGFGGTEAFF. For the CDR3, the DNA is TGTGCCAGCAGCTTGGGATTCGGGGGCACTGAAGCTTTCTTT.

The rearrangement joins TRBV29-1 to TRBJ1-4; D is possibly TRBD1 (6 bases). Germline V gene lookup returns CDR1 SQVTM and CDR2 ANQGSEA. Trimming left V 7 bases short and J 1 base short, with 16 bases between. The CDR3 loop spans 15 amino acids. CDR3 protein: CSAHGGSITNEKLFF. CDR3 nucleotide sequence: TGCAGCGCTCATGGGGGCTCCATAACTAATGAAAAACTGTTTTTT.

In its sample, this clonotype was seen a few times. The rearrangement uses TRBV12-3 or TRBV12-4 and TRBJ2-1, with unresolved D. The V gene lost 9 bases and the J gene lost 1 base, with 4 bases spanning the gap. The CDR3 sequence is 11 residues long. The CDR3 spells CASTSYNEQFF. CDR3 DNA: TGTGCCAGTACTTCCTACAATGAGCAGTTCTTC.

The chain recombines TRBV4-3 with TRBJ2-2; D not resolved. The V and J ends lost 0 bases and 3 bases respectively, with 11 bases between them. The CDR3 covers 16 residues. Germline CDR1 reads LGHNA; CDR2 reads YSLEER. The CDR3 DNA reads as TGCGCCAGCAGCCAAGAAGACCAACCAGACACCGGGGAGCTGTTTTTT. Its protein is CASSQEDQPDTGELFF.

The V and J genes are TRBV10-3 and TRBJ2-3; D unresolved. Germline CDR1 ENHRY, CDR2 SYGVKD. This CDR3 is built from 11 residues. The V and J ends lost 0 bases and 5 bases respectively, with 0 bases between them. The CDR3 region is CAISESDTQYF. CDR3 DNA sequence: TGTGCCATCAGTGAGTCAGATACGCAGTATTTT.

The chain recombines TRBV20-1 with TRBJ2-7, with 10 bases that match TRBD1. The CDR3 totals 14 residues. Germline CDR1 DFQATT, CDR2 SNEGSKA (reference sequence). The V segment lost 0 bases and the J segment 4 bases; nucleotides outside the gene matches: 3. CDR3 DNA sequence: TGCAGTGCTAGAGATTTGGACAGGGGGTACGAGCAGTACTTC. Translating it yields CSARDLDRGYEQYF.

The chain links TRBV15 to TRBJ2-5; 15 positions agree with TRBD2. The CDR3 consists of 17 residues. The germline CDR1 and CDR2 sequences are LNHNV and YYDKDF (reference sequence). J gave up 1 base and V 4 bases, and 4 bases lay outside the gene matches. The CDR3 reads CATSTGTSGRRQETQYF. CDR3 in DNA: TGTGCCACCAGCACCGGGACTAGCGGGAGGCGCCAAGAGACCCAGTACTTC.